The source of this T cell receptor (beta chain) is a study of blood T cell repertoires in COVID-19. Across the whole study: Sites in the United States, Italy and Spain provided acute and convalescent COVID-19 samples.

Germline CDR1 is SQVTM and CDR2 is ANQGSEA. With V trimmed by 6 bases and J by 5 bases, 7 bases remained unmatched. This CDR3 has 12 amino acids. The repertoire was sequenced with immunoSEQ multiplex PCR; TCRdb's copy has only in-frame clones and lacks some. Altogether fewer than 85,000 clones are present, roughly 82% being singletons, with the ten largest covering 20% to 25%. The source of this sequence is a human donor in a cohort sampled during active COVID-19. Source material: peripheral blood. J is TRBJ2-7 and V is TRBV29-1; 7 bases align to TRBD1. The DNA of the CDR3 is TGCAGCGTGGGGGCGACAGGGAACGAGCAGTACTTC. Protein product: CSVGATGNEQYF.